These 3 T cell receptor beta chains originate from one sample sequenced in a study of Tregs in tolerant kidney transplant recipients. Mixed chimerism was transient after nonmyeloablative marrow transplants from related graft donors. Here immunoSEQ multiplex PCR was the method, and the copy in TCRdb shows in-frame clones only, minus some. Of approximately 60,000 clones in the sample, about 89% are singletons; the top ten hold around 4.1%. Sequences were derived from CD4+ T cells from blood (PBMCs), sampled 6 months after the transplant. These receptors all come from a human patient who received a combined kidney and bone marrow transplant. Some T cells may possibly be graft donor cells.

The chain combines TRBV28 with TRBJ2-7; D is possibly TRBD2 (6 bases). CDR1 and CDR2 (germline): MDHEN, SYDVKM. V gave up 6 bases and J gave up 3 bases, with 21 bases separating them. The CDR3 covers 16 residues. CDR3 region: CASSLTGDSIGYEQYF. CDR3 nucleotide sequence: TGTGCCAGCAGCCTCACCGGGGACTCCATAGGCTACGAGCAGTACTTC.

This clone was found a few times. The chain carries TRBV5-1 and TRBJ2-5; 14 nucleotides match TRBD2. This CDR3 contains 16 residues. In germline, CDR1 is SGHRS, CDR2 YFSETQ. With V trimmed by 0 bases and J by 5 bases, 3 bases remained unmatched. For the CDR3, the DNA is TGCGCCAGCAGCTTGGGGGGACTAGCGGGAGTCGAGACCCAGTACTTC. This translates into CASSLGGLAGVETQYF. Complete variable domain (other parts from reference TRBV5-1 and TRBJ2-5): KAGVTQTPRYLIKTRGQQVTLSCSPISGHRSVSWYQQTPGQGLQFLFEYFSETQRNKGNFPGRFSGRQFSNSRSEMNVSTLELGDSALYLCASSLGGLAGVETQYFGPGTRLLVL.

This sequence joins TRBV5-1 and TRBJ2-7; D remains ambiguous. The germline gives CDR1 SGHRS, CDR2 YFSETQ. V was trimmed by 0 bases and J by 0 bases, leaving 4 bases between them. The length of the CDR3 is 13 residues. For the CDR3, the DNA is TGCGCCAGCAGCTTGGACATCTCCTACGAGCAGTACTTC. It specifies CASSLDISYEQYF.